A selection of T cell receptor beta chains follows, all from one sample in a study of control samples from healthy donors and cancer patients. Sequencing used immunoSEQ multiplex PCR; TCRdb keeps in-frame clones, though not all of them. Of just over 150,000 clones in the sample, more than 85% were seen once. The sequenced material came from blood. The source is a man in his fifties or sixties in good health. Each CDR3 is given with its conserved first and last residue. Each record gives: J gene, V gene, clone size, D gene, CDR3 protein, CDR3 DNA. A D gene is named only where the DNA matches it firmly. Part of the rows lack a size; the others show once, few, many or a class for expanded clones.

J gene: TRBJ2-7; V gene: TRBV5-1; clone size: NA; D gene: TRBD1; CDR3 protein: CASSGDRGPYEQYF; CDR3 DNA: TGCGCCAGCAGCGGGGACAGGGGCCCCTACGAGCAGTACTTC
J gene: TRBJ2-7; V gene: TRBV5-1; clone size: NA; D gene: NA; CDR3 protein: CASSLPALEQYF; CDR3 DNA: TGCGCCAGCAGCTTACCCGCCTTGGAGCAGTACTTC
J gene: TRBJ1-1; V gene: TRBV5-1; clone size: NA; D gene: NA; CDR3 protein: CASSLGMNTEAFF; CDR3 DNA: TGCGCCAGCAGCTTGGGGATGAACACTGAAGCTTTCTTT
J gene: TRBJ1-4; V gene: TRBV30; clone size: NA; D gene: NA; CDR3 protein: CAWTPGLGYNEKLFF; CDR3 DNA: TGTGCCTGGACTCCTGGGTTGGGTTATAATGAAAAACTGTTTTTT
J gene: TRBJ1-6; V gene: TRBV6-4; clone size: NA; D gene: NA; CDR3 protein: CASSAVLGDGSPLHF; CDR3 DNA: TGTGCCAGCAGTGCCGTCCTGGGGGACGGATCACCCCTCCACTTT
J gene: TRBJ1-2; V gene: TRBV11-2; clone size: NA; D gene: NA; CDR3 protein: CASSLGTVNYGYTF; CDR3 DNA: TGTGCCAGCAGCTTAGGGACGGTGAACTATGGCTACACCTTC
J gene: TRBJ2-2; V gene: TRBV6-4; clone size: NA; D gene: NA; CDR3 protein: CASSDSHRANTGELFF; CDR3 DNA: TGTGCCAGCAGTGACTCGCACAGGGCTAACACCGGGGAGCTGTTTTTT
J gene: TRBJ1-1; V gene: TRBV5-1; clone size: NA; D gene: NA; CDR3 protein: CASSAMPDVNTEAFF; CDR3 DNA: TGCGCCAGCAGCGCGATGCCAGACGTGAACACTGAAGCTTTCTTT
J gene: TRBJ2-3; V gene: TRBV6-6; clone size: NA; D gene: TRBD1; CDR3 protein: CASSYPGQASDTQYF; CDR3 DNA: TGTGCCAGCAGTTACCCCGGACAGGCTTCGGATACGCAGTATTTT
J gene: TRBJ2-7; V gene: TRBV28; clone size: NA; D gene: NA; CDR3 protein: CASSLVGATGYEQYF; CDR3 DNA: TGTGCCAGCAGTTTAGTAGGGGCCACGGGGTACGAGCAGTACTTC
J gene: TRBJ1-4; V gene: TRBV19; clone size: NA; D gene: NA; CDR3 protein: CASSIGIGTTTNEKLFF; CDR3 DNA: TGTGCCAGTAGTATAGGTATTGGGACAACAACTAATGAAAAACTGTTTTTT
J gene: TRBJ2-2; V gene: TRBV7-9; clone size: NA; D gene: TRBD2; CDR3 protein: CASSKILAGVTGELFF; CDR3 DNA: TGTGCCAGCAGCAAAATACTAGCGGGAGTCACCGGGGAGCTGTTTTTT
J gene: TRBJ2-7; V gene: TRBV14; clone size: few; D gene: NA; CDR3 protein: CASRAGNQWEQYF; CDR3 DNA: TGTGCCAGCAGAGCCGGGAACCAGTGGGAGCAGTACTTC
J gene: TRBJ2-7; V gene: TRBV6-5; clone size: NA; D gene: NA; CDR3 protein: CASRGSHEQYF; CDR3 DNA: TGTGCCAGCAGGGGTTCCCACGAGCAGTACTTC
J gene: TRBJ2-7; V gene: TRBV5-4; clone size: NA; D gene: TRBD2; CDR3 protein: CASSTWASGAYEQYF; CDR3 DNA: TGTGCCAGCAGCACTTGGGCTAGCGGGGCCTACGAGCAGTACTTC
J gene: TRBJ2-2; V gene: TRBV27; clone size: once; D gene: NA; CDR3 protein: CASSFEGTGELFF; CDR3 DNA: TGTGCCAGCAGTTTCGAGGGCACCGGGGAGCTGTTTTTT
J gene: TRBJ1-4; V gene: TRBV7-9; clone size: NA; D gene: NA; CDR3 protein: CASSLPGGANEKLFF; CDR3 DNA: TGTGCCAGCAGCTTACCGGGGGGAGCTAATGAAAAACTGTTTTTT
J gene: TRBJ1-1; V gene: TRBV30; clone size: NA; D gene: NA; CDR3 protein: CAWDRLNTEAFF; CDR3 DNA: TGTGCCTGGGACAGGTTGAACACTGAAGCTTTCTTT
J gene: TRBJ1-5; V gene: TRBV18; clone size: NA; D gene: NA; CDR3 protein: CASSPQRSHQPQHF; CDR3 DNA: TGTGCCAGCTCACCACAGCGCAGTCATCAGCCCCAGCATTTT
J gene: TRBJ2-2; V gene: TRBV19; clone size: NA; D gene: TRBD2; CDR3 protein: CASSRTSGNSYTGELFF; CDR3 DNA: TGTGCCAGTAGTCGTACTAGCGGGAATTCGTACACCGGGGAGCTGTTTTTT
J gene: TRBJ2-1; V gene: TRBV6-4; clone size: NA; D gene: TRBD2; CDR3 protein: CASSPLLAGDHNEQFF; CDR3 DNA: TGTGCCAGCAGTCCCTTACTAGCGGGAGACCACAATGAGCAGTTCTTC
J gene: TRBJ1-4; V gene: TRBV6-5; clone size: NA; D gene: TRBD1; CDR3 protein: CASSYKGQGGEEKLFF; CDR3 DNA: TGTGCCAGCAGTTACAAGGGACAGGGGGGTGAAGAAAAACTGTTTTTT
J gene: TRBJ2-2; V gene: TRBV18; clone size: NA; D gene: TRBD1; CDR3 protein: CASSPGQASNTGELFF; CDR3 DNA: TGTGCCAGCTCACCAGGACAGGCCTCAAACACCGGGGAGCTGTTTTTT
J gene: TRBJ2-1; V gene: TRBV5-1; clone size: NA; D gene: NA; CDR3 protein: CASSLAVGSPNEQFF; CDR3 DNA: TGCGCCAGCAGCTTGGCCGTAGGCAGTCCCAATGAGCAGTTCTTC
J gene: TRBJ1-1; V gene: TRBV19; clone size: once; D gene: NA; CDR3 protein: CASWTHTDTEAFF; CDR3 DNA: TGTGCCAGTTGGACTCACACGGACACTGAAGCTTTCTTT
J gene: TRBJ2-1; V gene: TRBV5-1; clone size: NA; D gene: NA; CDR3 protein: CASSSSASYNEQFF; CDR3 DNA: TGCGCCAGCAGCTCCAGCGCCTCCTACAATGAGCAGTTCTTC
J gene: TRBJ2-3; V gene: TRBV5-4; clone size: NA; D gene: TRBD1; CDR3 protein: CASSSYRGRSTDTQYF; CDR3 DNA: TGTGCCAGCAGCTCGTACAGGGGGCGCAGCACAGATACGCAGTATTTT
J gene: TRBJ1-3; V gene: TRBV28; clone size: few; D gene: TRBD1; CDR3 protein: CASSSRDRGWGTIYF; CDR3 DNA: TGTGCCAGCAGTTCCCGGGACAGGGGATGGGGCACCATATATTTT
J gene: TRBJ2-3; V gene: TRBV10-2; clone size: NA; D gene: TRBD2; CDR3 protein: CASSMTSGRRRGTDTQYF; CDR3 DNA: TGCGCCAGCAGTATGACTAGCGGGAGACGAAGGGGCACAGATACGCAGTATTTT
J gene: TRBJ2-1; V gene: TRBV5-1; clone size: NA; D gene: TRBD1; CDR3 protein: CASSKQGAQRNEQFF; CDR3 DNA: TGCGCCAGCAGCAAACAGGGGGCGCAGCGGAATGAGCAGTTCTTC
J gene: TRBJ1-6; V gene: TRBV19; clone size: NA; D gene: NA; CDR3 protein: CASRSSGKQLYSPLHF; CDR3 DNA: TGTGCCAGTAGGTCTTCAGGGAAACAGCTTTATTCACCCCTCCACTTT
J gene: TRBJ1-1; V gene: TRBV7-9; clone size: NA; D gene: NA; CDR3 protein: CASSLDPGGEAFF; CDR3 DNA: TGTGCCAGCAGCTTAGATCCAGGCGGAGAAGCTTTCTTT
J gene: TRBJ2-7; V gene: TRBV7-9; clone size: NA; D gene: NA; CDR3 protein: CASSFGGRAHEQYF; CDR3 DNA: TGTGCCAGCAGCTTCGGCGGCAGGGCCCACGAGCAGTACTTC
J gene: TRBJ2-7; V gene: TRBV18; clone size: NA; D gene: TRBD1; CDR3 protein: CASSPSQGASEQYF; CDR3 DNA: TGTGCCAGCTCACCCTCACAGGGGGCGAGCGAGCAGTACTTC
J gene: TRBJ1-6; V gene: TRBV28; clone size: NA; D gene: NA; CDR3 protein: CASEENSAYNSPLHF; CDR3 DNA: TGTGCCAGCGAAGAGAATTCGGCATATAATTCACCCCTCCACTTT